The 21 T cell receptor beta chains in this list originate from one sample, sequenced in a study of T cell responses to AZD1222 COVID-19 vaccine. Assay used: immunoSEQ multiplex PCR; TCRdb lists only in-frame clones, some missing. Found here are 150,000 to 200,000 clones, just over 90% of them singletons; the top ten hold 1.3%. Sequences were derived from peripheral blood, sampled 28 days after the second AZD1222 dose. The receptor source for this set is an adult who received the AZD1222 COVID-19 vaccine.

The gene calls are TRBV19 and TRBJ1-5; D not resolved. This CDR3 spans 16 amino acids. Germline V gives CDR1 LNHDA, CDR2 SQIVND (reference sequence). Trimming pared 8 bases from V and 4 bases from J, leaving 21 bases between. The DNA of the CDR3 is TGTGCCAGTCTCACTACCCACAGCCCAACTAATCAGCCCCAGCATTTT. Translated: CASLTTHSPTNQPQHF.

The chain employs TRBV5-8 and TRBJ2-5, with D unresolved. The germline CDR1 and CDR2 sequences are SGHTS and YDEGEE. The CDR3 is 11 residues long. V lost 1 base and J lost 7, with 5 bases in between. The CDR3 DNA is TGTGCCAGCAGCTTGTCAGGGACCCAGTACTTC. It specifies CASSLSGTQYF.

The chain employs TRBV6-4 and TRBJ2-3; D is possibly TRBD2 (6 bases). V was cut by 0 bases and J by 4 bases, with 11 bases left in between. CDR1 and CDR2 from the germline V gene are MRHNA and SNTAGT. The CDR3 covers 15 residues. The CDR3 DNA reads TGTGCCAGCAGTGACTCCCCGGGGGAGTCAGATACGCAGTATTTT. It translates to CASSDSPGESDTQYF.

This chain joins TRBV3-1 (or the pseudogene TRBV3-2) and TRBJ2-1, with D perhaps matching TRBD1 or TRBD2 (5 bases each). The germline V gene has CDR1 LGHDT and CDR2 YNNKEL (reference sequence). CDR3 size: 18 residues. Deletions cut 3 bases from V and 2 bases from J, with 20 bases between. The CDR3 nucleotides read TGTGCCAGCAGCCAGGACATCGGACTGGATGTGACCTACAATGAGCAGTTCTTC. Translated, it gives CASSQDIGLDVTYNEQFF.

This chain links TRBV15 with TRBJ2-5; D call uncertain. The CDR3 is made up of 12 amino acids. The germline V and J ends were trimmed by 3 bases and 5 bases, with 7 bases remaining between them. Germline lookup yields CDR1 LNHNV and CDR2 YYDKDF (reference sequence). CDR3 DNA sequence: TGTGCCACCAGCAGGCCTAAGGAGACCCAGTACTTC. Translated, it gives CATSRPKETQYF.

The chain joins TRBV6-5 to TRBJ2-3; D is unresolved. Trimming took off 3 bases at V and 4 bases at J, with 11 bases between the two ends. This CDR3 has 14 residues. Per the germline V gene, CDR1 is MNHEY and CDR2 is SVGAGI. The CDR3, as DNA: TGTGCCAGCAGTTATACGCCCTCGGCAGATACGCAGTATTTT. Its protein product is CASSYTPSADTQYF.

V is TRBV23-1 and J is TRBJ2-1; maybe TRBD2 (6 bases). TRBV23-1 is given ORF status, its function remaining uncertain. Trimming took off 4 bases at V and 2 bases at J, with 21 bases between the two ends. The CDR3 contains 18 residues. The CDR3 bases are TGCGCCAGCAGTCCCCGGGACTCGGACAAATGGCCCTACAATGAGCAGTTCTTC. Translation gives CASSPRDSDKWPYNEQFF.

The V and J genes are TRBV29-1 and TRBJ2-7; tentative D call: TRBD1 (5 bases). Germline values: CDR1 SQVTM, CDR2 ANQGSEA. This CDR3 contains 18 residues. Trimming cost V 1 base and J 4 bases, with 26 bases left between them. The DNA of the CDR3 is TGCAGCGTTGAAGTGGGGCAGTCCGCCCGGTTTGGGCTTTACGAGCAGTACTTC. This codes for CSVEVGQSARFGLYEQYF.

The V gene is TRBV19, the J gene TRBJ1-5; unclear D gene. Germline values: CDR1 LNHDA, CDR2 SQIVND (reference sequence). V lost 7 bases and J lost 0, with 10 bases in between. This CDR3 has 14 amino acids. In DNA form, the CDR3 reads TGTGCCAGTATGGAAGGGTATAGCAATCAGCCCCAGCATTTT. This sequence encodes CASMEGYSNQPQHF.

This clone was recorded once. This chain joins TRBV11-2 and TRBJ2-5; 8 bases fit TRBD2. The CDR3 is 15 amino acids. V lost 6 bases and J lost 7; bases outside the gene matches: 13. Germline loops: CDR1 SGHAT, CDR2 FQNNGV. The CDR3: CASSLAGGLIATQYF. DNA for the CDR3: TGTGCCAGCAGTTTGGCGGGGGGCCTTATTGCGACCCAGTACTTC.

The rearrangement joins TRBV4-1 to TRBJ2-3, with 15 bases fitting TRBD2. This CDR3 region has 20 residues. Germline assignment: CDR1 MGHRA and CDR2 YSYEKL. Losses at the gene ends were 2 bases for V and 1 base for J; bases not matched to a gene: 10. The CDR3: CASSQPGLAGGGLRTDTQYF. As DNA, the CDR3 is TGCGCCAGCAGCCAACCGGGACTAGCGGGGGGCGGTCTCCGCACAGATACGCAGTATTTT.

This rearrangement joins TRBV18 to TRBJ1-4; D not certain. Germline CDR1 KGHSH, CDR2 LQKENI. The CDR3 loop spans 15 amino acids. The V gene lost 6 bases and the J gene lost 4 bases, with 15 bases spanning the gap. The CDR3 here is CASSPRLQNNEKLFF. The CDR3 DNA reads TGTGCCAGCTCCCCAAGGCTACAGAATAATGAAAAACTGTTTTTT.

V usage is TRBV10-3 and J usage is TRBJ1-6; 12 bases line up with TRBD1. CDR3 length: 14 amino acids. Trimming at V came to 3 bases and at J to 10 bases, leaving 1 base not matched to a gene. Per germline, CDR1 ENHRY and CDR2 SYGVKD. Here the CDR3 DNA reads TGTGCCATCAGTGACGGGACAGGGGGCTCACCCCTCCACTTT. Translating it yields CAISDGTGGSPLHF.

The chain joins TRBV28 to TRBJ1-1; D perhaps matches TRBD1 (5 bases). V lost 6 bases to trimming and J lost 3 bases, with 11 bases between them. Germline V gene data show CDR1 as MDHEN and CDR2 as SYDVKM. This CDR3 is 13 amino acids long. The CDR3 sequence is CASSLDSDTEAFF. CDR3 bases: TGTGCCAGCAGCCTTGACAGTGACACTGAAGCTTTCTTT.

In the case of this clone: The sample holds other DNA sequences that translate to the same CDR3. The chain employs TRBV19 and TRBJ1-5, with D possibly matching TRBD1 (5 bases). CDR3 length: 14 residues. Germline V gene lookup returns CDR1 LNHDA and CDR2 SQIVND (reference sequence). V gave up 3 bases and J gave up 0 bases, with 6 bases separating them. CDR3 region: CASSIRDSNQPQHF. The CDR3 DNA sequence: TGTGCCAGTAGTATCAGGGATAGCAATCAGCCCCAGCATTTT.

J is TRBJ2-1 and V is TRBV7-9; perhaps D is TRBD1 or TRBD2 (5 bases each). The CDR3 covers 15 residues. Looked up from germline, CDR1 is SEHNR and CDR2 is FQNEAQ (reference sequence). V was shortened by 2 bases and J by 5 bases, with 13 bases between the two germline ends. The CDR3 reads CASSLTGLPNNEQFF. CDR3 in DNA: TGTGCCAGCAGCTTAACGGGGCTTCCTAACAATGAGCAGTTCTTC.

This clone is a singleton in its sample. The chain links TRBV10-3 to TRBJ2-6; maybe TRBD2 (6 bases). This CDR3 has 12 residues. The V end lost 10 bases, the J end lost 12 bases, and 16 bases lay between the germline ends. Germline lookup yields CDR1 ENHRY and CDR2 SYGVKD. CDR3 residues: CATSKEGLVLTF. In DNA form, the CDR3 reads TGTGCCACTTCAAAGGAGGGGCTCGTCCTGACTTTC.

The chain carries TRBV4-1 and TRBJ2-3; no clear D. The germline V and J ends were trimmed by 4 bases and 5 bases, with 19 bases remaining between them. This CDR3 is built from 16 residues. CDR1 and CDR2 from the germline V gene are MGHRA and YSYEKL. The CDR3 region is CASSPSTVVPQDTQYF. DNA of the CDR3: TGCGCCAGCAGCCCAAGCACCGTAGTACCCCAAGATACGCAGTATTTT.

The chain recombines TRBV4-2 with TRBJ2-7; D call uncertain. Trimming took 0 bases from V and 0 from J, leaving 12 bases between them. CDR1 is LGHNA and CDR2 is YNFKEQ in the germline V gene. The CDR3 spans 16 residues. The CDR3 DNA reads as TGTGCCAGCAGCCAAGATAAAGGAACCTTCTCCTACGAGCAGTACTTC. It codes for CASSQDKGTFSYEQYF.

The chain is built from TRBV19 and TRBJ1-5; the D gene is possibly TRBD1 (5 bases). V gave up 6 bases and J gave up 3 bases, with 15 bases separating them. The CDR3 spans 15 residues. The germline gives CDR1 LNHDA, CDR2 SQIVND (reference sequence). The CDR3 sequence: CASSPAGGSNQPQHF. CDR3 nucleotide sequence: TGTGCCAGTAGCCCCGCCGGGGGGTCCAATCAGCCCCAGCATTTT. Based on the CDR3 plus reference TRBV19 and TRBJ1-5, the full variable domain is DGGITQSPKYLFRKEGQNVTLSCEQNLNHDAMYWYRQDPGQGLRLIYYSQIVNDFQKGDIAEGYSVSREKKESFPLTVTSAQKNPTAFYLCASSPAGGSNQPQHFGDGTRLSIL.

The chain employs TRBV6-5 and TRBJ1-4; 7 bases line up with TRBD1. The germline gives CDR1 MNHEY, CDR2 SVGAGI. The CDR3 sequence is 13 residues long. V trimming: 8 bases; J trimming: 8 bases; junction bases outside the gene matches: 8. CDR3 coding DNA: TGTGCCAGCGCCCAGGGGGTTTGGGAAAAACTGTTTTTT. Its translation: CASAQGVWEKLFF.